Presented here are 26 T cell receptor beta chains from one specimen sequenced in a study of vaccination and CD4 T cells after COVID-19. Treatment reported: roughly nine-day PBMC culture with coronavirus spike peptide pools or control peptides (ViraFEST assay). Those CD4+ T cells from the unexposed donor predate the COVID-19 pandemic (2011-2018). No antigen is known for these receptors. With the Oncomine TCR Beta short-read assay, DNA from cultured CD4+ T cells was sequenced. Someone extracted genomic DNA from cultured CD4+ T cells. TCRdb re-called the PCR reads through MiXCR, storing one row per CDR3 protein. The table has under 8,500 distinct CDR3 sequences, 25% to 35% seen once. Sequenced input: CD4+ T cells from blood, cultured in vitro. These receptors were collected from a human donor in good health.

The rearrangement links TRBV19 to TRBJ2-7, with D tentatively TRBD2 (5 bases). The germline V gene encodes CDR1 LNHDA and CDR2 SQIVND (reference sequence). V shed 3 bases and J shed 6 bases, with 18 bases lying between them. This CDR3 contains 15 residues. The CDR3 DNA is TGTGCCAGTAGTATGGGGTCGGTGTGGACTGGCGAGCAGTACTTC. As protein: CASSMGSVWTGEQYF.

The chain couples TRBV20-1 to TRBJ1-4; D is uncertain. Trimming cost V 4 bases and J 1 base, with 16 bases left between them. Germline CDR1 reads DFQATT; CDR2 reads SNEGSKA (reference sequence). The CDR3 is 16 residues long. The CDR3 DNA sequence: TGCAGTGCTAACCCCCTCGACCCCATAACTAATGAAAAACTGTTTTTT. This gives the protein CSANPLDPITNEKLFF.

This clonotype was counted only a few times. The chain joins TRBV6-1 to TRBJ2-1; tentatively, D is TRBD2 (5 bases). The length of the CDR3 is 14 residues. Between the trimmed V and J ends, which lost 10 bases and 5 bases, there was a span of 18 bases. Germline V gene sequence: CDR1 MNHNS, CDR2 SASEGT. In nucleotides, the CDR3 is TGTGCCACCTTGAGGGATGCGAATAACAATGAGCAGTTCTTC. It codes for CATLRDANNNEQFF.

This chain connects TRBV25-1 to TRBJ2-1; D uncertain. The CDR3 runs 16 residues. Trimming shortened V by 2 bases and J by 0 bases, and 11 bases separated the two germline ends. From germline, CDR1 is MGHDK and CDR2 SYGVNS. The CDR3 region is CASSEGHWSSYNEQFF. The CDR3 bases are TGTGCCAGCAGTGAAGGGCACTGGAGCTCCTACAATGAGCAGTTCTTC.

This clonotype was counted a few times. The genes are TRBV2 and TRBJ1-2; D unresolved. The CDR3 is 12 residues long. V was pared by 1 base and J by 7 bases, with 7 bases between. Germline loops: CDR1 SNHLY, CDR2 FYNNEI. This CDR3 reads CASSEVPSGYTF. CDR3 bases: TGTGCCAGCAGTGAAGTCCCGTCTGGCTACACCTTC.

This sequence joins TRBV11-1 and TRBJ2-5; tentative D call: TRBD2 (5 bases). The length of the CDR3 is 13 residues. CDR1 and CDR2 (germline): SGHAT, FQDESV (reference sequence). V was clipped by 8 bases and J by 3 bases, with 13 bases between them. CDR3 in amino acids: CASRPGSKETQYF. CDR3 nucleotides: TGTGCCAGCCGCCCGGGGAGTAAAGAGACCCAGTACTTC.

This rearrangement joins TRBV27 to TRBJ2-7; perhaps TRBD2 as D (6 bases). Germline assignment: CDR1 MNHEY and CDR2 SMNVEV (reference sequence). The CDR3 covers 17 residues. Trimming took 5 bases from V and 2 from J, leaving 22 bases between them. For the CDR3, the DNA is TGTGCCAGCAGTGGCCCGGGGCGGGACCCTAACGCCTACGAGCAGTACTTC. This translates into CASSGPGRDPNAYEQYF.

The chain carries TRBV11-2 and TRBJ2-7, with D possibly TRBD1 on 6 matching bases. Germline V lookup: CDR1 SGHAT, CDR2 FQNNGV. The CDR3 runs 14 residues. Trimming removed 5 bases at V and 2 bases at J, with 13 bases between. DNA for the CDR3: TGTGCCAGCAGCCCAGGGGACCCGCCCTACGAGCAGTACTTC. Its protein is CASSPGDPPYEQYF.

This clonotype was picked up a small number of times. The CDR3 spells CASSLLPVTSGQGAQFF. Here the CDR3 DNA reads TGTGCCAGCAGCTTACTCCCGGTGACTAGCGGGCAAGGGGCGCAGTTCTTC. The rearrangement links TRBV7-2 to TRBJ2-1; TRBD2 aligns across 10 bases. CDR3 length: 17 residues. V lost 2 bases, J lost 12 bases, and 16 bases stayed unmatched. CDR1 and CDR2 from the germline V gene are SGHTA and FQGNSA.

V and J are TRBV29-1 and TRBJ1-5; possibly TRBD1 for D (6 bases). V lost 4 bases and J lost 1, with 11 bases in between. The CDR3 length is 14 residues. Germline CDR1 and CDR2: SQVTM and ANQGSEA. CDR3: CSVGQVGSNQPQHF. The CDR3 region has the DNA TGCAGCGTTGGACAGGTCGGAAGCAATCAGCCCCAGCATTTT.

This clonotype was seen only a few times. The chain is built from TRBV5-4 and TRBJ2-5; TRBD1 aligns across 7 bases. CDR1 is SGHNT and CDR2 is YYREEE in the germline V gene (reference sequence). The CDR3 is made up of 13 amino acids. After removal of 4 bases from V and 5 bases from J, the junction contained 5 bases not matched to a gene. The CDR3 bases are TGTGCCAGCAGCCTGACAGGGAAGGAGACCCAGTACTTC. This codes for CASSLTGKETQYF. Drawing the rest from reference TRBV5-4 and TRBJ2-5, the complete variable domain is ETGVTQSPTHLIKTRGQQVTLRCSSQSGHNTVSWYQQALGQGPQFIFQYYREEENGRGNFPPRFSGLQFPNYSSELNVNALELDDSALYLCASSLTGKETQYFGPGTRLLVL.

This clonotype has only a few counts. This sequence joins TRBV7-9 and TRBJ2-2; no firm D call. V was cut by 2 bases and J by 6 bases, with 10 bases left in between. The CDR3 has 14 amino acids. The germline CDR1 and CDR2 sequences are SEHNR and FQNEAQ (reference sequence). In DNA, the CDR3 is TGTGCCAGCAGCTTATCACAAACTCCCGGGGAGCTGTTTTTT. It codes for CASSLSQTPGELFF.

This clonotype was seen a few times. The chain is built from TRBV6-5 and TRBJ2-7; 10 positions match TRBD2. Germline assignment: CDR1 MNHEY and CDR2 SVGAGI. Losses at the gene ends were 0 bases for V and 4 bases for J; bases not matched to a gene: 6. The CDR3 covers 16 residues. The CDR3 sequence is CASSYSSSGRVYEQYF. As DNA, the CDR3 is TGTGCCAGCAGTTACTCATCTAGCGGGAGAGTTTACGAGCAGTACTTC.

The table lists this clonotype with a few counts. This chain links TRBV6-2 or TRBV6-3 with TRBJ2-1; TRBD1 agrees at 11 bases. Trimming cost V 6 bases and J 9 bases; bases outside gene matches: 13. The CDR3 is 16 amino acids. Germline CDR1 is MNHEY and CDR2 is SVGEGT. The DNA for the CDR3 is TGTGCCAGCAGCCCAGCGGGACAGGGGGATTCGCTTGAGCAGTTCTTC. It codes for CASSPAGQGDSLEQFF.

The chain recombines TRBV20-1 with TRBJ2-3; perhaps TRBD2 as D (7 bases). Between the trimmed V and J ends, which lost 7 bases and 5 bases, there was a span of 25 bases. Germline CDR1 DFQATT, CDR2 SNEGSKA (reference sequence). The CDR3 is 16 amino acids. Here the CDR3 reads CSVPLPERGHIDTQYF. CDR3 sequence (DNA): TGCAGTGTACCCCTCCCTGAGCGGGGACATATAGATACGCAGTATTTT.

The chain couples TRBV27 to TRBJ2-7; D remains unclear. CDR3 length: 13 amino acids. Between the trimmed V and J ends, which lost 8 bases and 2 bases, there was a span of 13 bases. From germline, CDR1 is MNHEY and CDR2 SMNVEV (reference sequence). Here the CDR3 reads CASSRRPPYEQYF. The CDR3 DNA sequence: TGTGCCAGCTCGAGGCGGCCACCCTACGAGCAGTACTTC.

V usage is TRBV7-3 and J usage is TRBJ1-6; D not resolved. The CDR3 has 13 amino acids. Trimming cost V 0 bases and J 11 bases, with 8 bases left between them. Germline loops: CDR1 SGHTA, CDR2 FQGTGA. The CDR3 DNA follows: TGTGCCAGCAGCTTAACGGGAGCGGCACCCCTCCACTTT. Residues: CASSLTGAAPLHF. The full variable domain, completed using reference TRBV7-3 and TRBJ1-6, is GAGVSQTPSNKVTEKGKYVELRCDPISGHTALYWYRQSLGQGPEFLIYFQGTGAADDSGLPNDRFFAVRPEGSVSTLKIQRTERGDSAVYLCASSLTGAAPLHFGNGTRLTVT.

This clonotype appeared a few times. The chain uses TRBV20-1 and TRBJ1-6, with unresolved D. The CDR3 is 14 amino acids. The V and J ends lost 8 bases and 2 bases respectively, with 13 bases between them. Germline V gives CDR1 DFQATT, CDR2 SNEGSKA (reference sequence). CDR3 sequence: CSTQRATYNSPLHF. The CDR3 DNA is TGCAGTACTCAGAGGGCAACCTATAATTCACCCCTCCACTTT.

This clonotype is medium-sized (0.01 to 0.1%) in the sample. This chain links TRBV7-2 with TRBJ2-5, with D unclear. The V gene's germline CDR1 is SGHTA and CDR2 FQGNSA. The CDR3 is 13 amino acids. V was trimmed by 5 bases and J by 5 bases, leaving 12 bases between them. The CDR3 sequence: CASSLSLGETQYF. The CDR3, as DNA: TGTGCCAGCAGCCTGAGTCTCGGGGAGACCCAGTACTTC.

The gene calls are TRBV6-1 and TRBJ1-1; 8 bases align to TRBD1. This CDR3 spans 16 amino acids. Germline CDR1 reads MNHNS; CDR2 reads SASEGT. Trimming took 6 bases from V and 2 from J; bases not matched to a gene: 11. The CDR3 is CASSPLPGQANTEAFF. CDR3 bases: TGTGCCAGCAGCCCTTTGCCGGGACAGGCTAACACTGAAGCTTTCTTT.

The gene calls are TRBV24-1 and TRBJ2-2; D gene uncertain. CDR3 length equals 17 residues. V lost 4 bases and J lost 1, with 15 bases in between. Germline CDR1 is KGHDR and CDR2 is SFDVKD. In nucleotides, the CDR3 is TGTGCCACCAGTGACCCCCGCGAAGGGTGGAACACCGGGGAGCTGTTTTTT. It yields the protein CATSDPREGWNTGELFF.

This clonotype was detected only a few times. The V gene is TRBV6-1, the J gene TRBJ1-2, with TRBD1 matching 11 bases. The CDR3 sequence is 14 residues long. The germline V gene has CDR1 MNHNS and CDR2 SASEGT. V lost 6 bases to trimming and J lost 8 bases; unmatched junction nucleotides: 8. CDR3 sequence: CASRPGQGAGGYTF. CDR3 in DNA: TGTGCCAGCAGACCCGGACAGGGGGCAGGGGGCTACACCTTC.

The chain joins TRBV30 to TRBJ2-7, with D possibly matching TRBD1 (6 bases). Trimming shortened V by 2 bases and J by 0 bases, and 14 bases separated the two germline ends. The CDR3 is made up of 15 amino acids. Germline V gene sequence: CDR1 GTSNPN, CDR2 SVGIG (reference sequence). CDR3 residues: CAWSLTGPSSYEQYF. For the CDR3, the DNA is TGTGCCTGGAGTTTAACAGGGCCGAGCTCCTACGAGCAGTACTTC.

Concerning this clonotype itself: At one end the junction does not follow the germline gene, possibly because of a read error. The gene calls are TRBV18 and TRBJ2-5; no firm D call. Germline CDR1 is KGHSH and CDR2 is LQKENI. The CDR3 spans 14 residues. CDR3 bases: TGTGCCAGCCCACCATTCGGGCGCGATGAGACCCAGTACTTC. Its protein is CASPPFGRDETQYF.

This chain links TRBV15 with TRBJ2-5; TRBD1 or TRBD2 may be the D gene (5 bases each). V dropped 1 base and J dropped 4 bases, with 7 bases sitting between them. Per the germline V gene, CDR1 is LNHNV and CDR2 is YYDKDF (reference sequence). The CDR3 spans 13 residues. CDR3 sequence (DNA): TGTGCCACCAGCAGAGGGGACCCAGAGACCCAGTACTTC. It is translated as CATSRGDPETQYF.

This clonotype was counted only a few times. The chain carries TRBV7-3 and TRBJ1-1; D remains ambiguous. Germline V CDR1 and CDR2: SGHTA, FQGTGA. There are 13 residues in the CDR3. The V and J ends lost 2 bases and 4 bases respectively, with 8 bases between them. The CDR3 DNA reads as TGTGCCAGCAGCTTAGGGAGGGCCACTGAAGCTTTCTTT. Protein: CASSLGRATEAFF.